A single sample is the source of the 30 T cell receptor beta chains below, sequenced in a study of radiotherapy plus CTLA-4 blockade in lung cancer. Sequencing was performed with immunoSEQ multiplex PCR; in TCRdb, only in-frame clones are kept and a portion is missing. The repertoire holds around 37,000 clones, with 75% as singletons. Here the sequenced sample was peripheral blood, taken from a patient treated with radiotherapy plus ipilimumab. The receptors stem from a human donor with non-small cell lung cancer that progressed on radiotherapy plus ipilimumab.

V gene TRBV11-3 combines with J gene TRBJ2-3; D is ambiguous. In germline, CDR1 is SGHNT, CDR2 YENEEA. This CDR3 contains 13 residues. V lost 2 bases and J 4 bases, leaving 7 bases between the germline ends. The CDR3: CASSLSLADTQYF. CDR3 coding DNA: TGTGCCAGCAGCTTATCATTGGCAGATACGCAGTATTTT. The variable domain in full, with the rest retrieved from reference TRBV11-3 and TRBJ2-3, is EAGVVQSPRYKIIEKKQPVAFWCNPISGHNTLYWYLQNLGQGPELLIRYENEEAVDDSQLPKDRFSAERLKGVDSTLKIQPAELGDSAVYLCASSLSLADTQYFGPGTRLTVL.

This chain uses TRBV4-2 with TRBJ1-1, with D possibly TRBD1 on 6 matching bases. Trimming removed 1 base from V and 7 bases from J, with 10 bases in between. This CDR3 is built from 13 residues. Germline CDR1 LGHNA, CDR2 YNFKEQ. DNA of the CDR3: TGTGCCAGCAGCCAAGGGGACATACTTGAAGCTTTCTTT. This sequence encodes CASSQGDILEAFF.

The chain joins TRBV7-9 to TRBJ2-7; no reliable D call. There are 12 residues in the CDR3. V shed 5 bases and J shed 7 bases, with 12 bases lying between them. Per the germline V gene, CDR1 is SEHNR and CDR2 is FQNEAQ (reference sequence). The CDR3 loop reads CASSPLGLEQYF. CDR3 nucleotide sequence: TGTGCCAGCAGCCCACTGGGGTTGGAGCAGTACTTC.

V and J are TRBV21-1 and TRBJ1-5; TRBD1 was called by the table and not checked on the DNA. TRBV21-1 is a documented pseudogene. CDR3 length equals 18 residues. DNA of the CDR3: TGTGCCAGCAGGGATCGACGAGAGCAGCGCGACTGGCAGGGGACACAGCATTTT. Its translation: CASRDRREQRDWQGTQHF.

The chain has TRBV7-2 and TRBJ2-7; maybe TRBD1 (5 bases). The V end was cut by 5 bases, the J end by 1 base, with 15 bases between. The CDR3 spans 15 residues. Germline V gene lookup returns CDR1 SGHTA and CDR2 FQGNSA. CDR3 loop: CASSGEGVWSYEQYF. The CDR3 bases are TGTGCCAGCAGCGGGGAAGGGGTATGGTCCTACGAGCAGTACTTC.

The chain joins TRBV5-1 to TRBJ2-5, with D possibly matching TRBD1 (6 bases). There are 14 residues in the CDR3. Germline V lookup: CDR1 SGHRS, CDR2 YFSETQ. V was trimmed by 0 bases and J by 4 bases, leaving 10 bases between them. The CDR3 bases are TGCGCCAGCAGCTTGGACAGGGCGGGAGAGACCCAGTACTTC. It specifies CASSLDRAGETQYF. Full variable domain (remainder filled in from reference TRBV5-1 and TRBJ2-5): KAGVTQTPRYLIKTRGQQVTLSCSPISGHRSVSWYQQTPGQGLQFLFEYFSETQRNKGNFPGRFSGRQFSNSRSEMNVSTLELGDSALYLCASSLDRAGETQYFGPGTRLLVL.

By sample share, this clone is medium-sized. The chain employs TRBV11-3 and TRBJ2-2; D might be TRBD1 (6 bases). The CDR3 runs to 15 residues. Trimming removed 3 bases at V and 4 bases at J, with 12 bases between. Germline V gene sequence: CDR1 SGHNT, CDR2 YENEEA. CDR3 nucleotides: TGTGCCAGCAGCTTCAGGGGAAAGGTCACCGGGGAGCTGTTTTTT. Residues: CASSFRGKVTGELFF.

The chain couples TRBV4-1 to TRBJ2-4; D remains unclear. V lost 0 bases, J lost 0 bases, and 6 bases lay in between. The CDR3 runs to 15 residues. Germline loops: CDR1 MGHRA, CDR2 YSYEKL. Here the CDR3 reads CASSQDAVAKNIQYF. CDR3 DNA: TGCGCCAGCAGCCAAGATGCGGTAGCCAAAAACATTCAGTACTTC.

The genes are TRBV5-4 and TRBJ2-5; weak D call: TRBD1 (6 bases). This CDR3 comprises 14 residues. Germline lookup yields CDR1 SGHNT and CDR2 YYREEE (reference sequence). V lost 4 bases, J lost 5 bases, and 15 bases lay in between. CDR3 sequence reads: CASSPRGQGETQYF. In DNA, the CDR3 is TGTGCCAGCAGCCCCAGGGGCCAGGGGGAGACCCAGTACTTC.

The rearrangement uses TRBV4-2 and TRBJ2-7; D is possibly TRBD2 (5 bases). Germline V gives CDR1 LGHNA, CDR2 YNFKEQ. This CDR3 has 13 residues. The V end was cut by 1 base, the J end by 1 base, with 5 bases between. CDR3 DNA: TGTGCCAGCAGCCAAGCGGGATCCTACGAGCAGTACTTC. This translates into CASSQAGSYEQYF.

Here the CDR3 reads CASSRQGGYGYTF. In nucleotides, the CDR3 is TGTGCCAGCAGTCGACAGGGGGGCTATGGCTACACCTTC. The chain is built from TRBV28 and TRBJ1-2, with 9 bases aligning to TRBD1. Trimming at V came to 5 bases and at J to 4 bases, leaving 2 bases not matched to a gene. The CDR3 is 13 amino acids. Per germline, CDR1 MDHEN and CDR2 SYDVKM.

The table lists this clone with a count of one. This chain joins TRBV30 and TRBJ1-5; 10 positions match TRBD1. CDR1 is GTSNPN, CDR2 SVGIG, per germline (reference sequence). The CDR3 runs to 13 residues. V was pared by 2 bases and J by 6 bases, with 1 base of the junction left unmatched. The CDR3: CAWSWTGGQPQHF. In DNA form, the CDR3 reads TGTGCCTGGAGTTGGACAGGGGGTCAGCCCCAGCATTTT.

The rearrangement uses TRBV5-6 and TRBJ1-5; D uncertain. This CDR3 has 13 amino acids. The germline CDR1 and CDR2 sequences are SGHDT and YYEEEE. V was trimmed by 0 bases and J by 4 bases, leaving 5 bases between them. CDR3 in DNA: TGTGCCAGCAGCTTGGGACAAAATCAGCCCCAGCATTTT. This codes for CASSLGQNQPQHF.

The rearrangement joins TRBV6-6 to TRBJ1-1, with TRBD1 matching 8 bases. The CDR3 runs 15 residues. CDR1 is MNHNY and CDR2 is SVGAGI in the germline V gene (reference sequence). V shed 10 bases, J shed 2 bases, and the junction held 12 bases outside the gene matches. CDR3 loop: CATHRGQGVNTEAFF. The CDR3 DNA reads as TGTGCCACACACCGCGGACAGGGAGTCAACACTGAAGCTTTCTTT.

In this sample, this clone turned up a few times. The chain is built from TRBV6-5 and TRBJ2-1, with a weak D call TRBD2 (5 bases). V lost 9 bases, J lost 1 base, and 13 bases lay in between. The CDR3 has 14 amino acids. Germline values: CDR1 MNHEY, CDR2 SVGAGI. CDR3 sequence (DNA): TGTGCCAGTTTCGCTCGGGGATCCTACAATGAGCAGTTCTTC. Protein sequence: CASFARGSYNEQFF.

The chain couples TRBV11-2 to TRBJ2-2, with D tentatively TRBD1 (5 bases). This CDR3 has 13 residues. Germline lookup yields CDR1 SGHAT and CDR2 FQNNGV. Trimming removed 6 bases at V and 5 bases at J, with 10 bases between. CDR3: CASRGVRTGELFF. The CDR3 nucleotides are TGTGCCAGCAGAGGGGTCCGAACCGGGGAGCTGTTTTTT.

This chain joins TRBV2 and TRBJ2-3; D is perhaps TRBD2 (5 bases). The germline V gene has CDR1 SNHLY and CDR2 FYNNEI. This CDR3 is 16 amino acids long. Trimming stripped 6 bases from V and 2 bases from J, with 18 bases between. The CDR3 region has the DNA TGTGCCAGCAGCGCCCAGGACTTCGCCTACACAGATACGCAGTATTTT. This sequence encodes CASSAQDFAYTDTQYF.

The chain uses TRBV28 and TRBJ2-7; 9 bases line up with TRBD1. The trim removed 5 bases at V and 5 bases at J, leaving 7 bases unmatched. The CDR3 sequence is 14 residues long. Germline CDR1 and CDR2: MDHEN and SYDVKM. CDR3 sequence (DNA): TGTGCCAGCAGTCTGGGGACAGGGAGAAACGAGCAGTACTTC. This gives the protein CASSLGTGRNEQYF.

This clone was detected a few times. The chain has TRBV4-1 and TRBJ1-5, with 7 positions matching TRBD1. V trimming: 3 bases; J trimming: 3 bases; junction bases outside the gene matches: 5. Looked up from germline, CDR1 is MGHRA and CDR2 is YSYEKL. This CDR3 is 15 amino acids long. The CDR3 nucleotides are TGCGCCAGCAGCCAGGGGACAGCCGACAATCAGCCCCAGCATTTT. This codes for CASSQGTADNQPQHF.

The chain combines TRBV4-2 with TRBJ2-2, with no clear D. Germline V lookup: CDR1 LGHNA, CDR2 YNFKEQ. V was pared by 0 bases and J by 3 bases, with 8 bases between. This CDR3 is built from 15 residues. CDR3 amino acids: CASSQDLPDTGELFF. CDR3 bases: TGTGCCAGCAGCCAAGACCTACCGGACACCGGGGAGCTGTTTTTT.

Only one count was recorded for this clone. CDR3 nucleotides: TGTGCCAGCAGCTCGGAAGTGGGTGGCTACACCTTC. Amino acids: CASSSEVGGYTF. The V gene is TRBV7-3, the J gene TRBJ1-2; D not certain. Between the trimmed V and J ends, which lost 4 bases and 7 bases, there was a span of 10 bases. CDR1 and CDR2 from the germline V gene are SGHTA and FQGTGA. CDR3 size: 12 residues. Using reference TRBV7-3 and TRBJ1-2 for the parts outside the CDR3, the full variable domain is GAGVSQTPSNKVTEKGKYVELRCDPISGHTALYWYRQSLGQGPEFLIYFQGTGAADDSGLPNDRFFAVRPEGSVSTLKIQRTERGDSAVYLCASSSEVGGYTFGSGTRLTVV.

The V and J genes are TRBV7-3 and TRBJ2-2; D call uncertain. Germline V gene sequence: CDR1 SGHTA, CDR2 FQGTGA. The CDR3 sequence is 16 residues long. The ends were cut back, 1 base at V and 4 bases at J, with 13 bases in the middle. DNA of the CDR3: TGTGCCAGCAGCTTAAATTCCGCCCGTCCCACCGGGGAGCTGTTTTTT. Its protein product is CASSLNSARPTGELFF.

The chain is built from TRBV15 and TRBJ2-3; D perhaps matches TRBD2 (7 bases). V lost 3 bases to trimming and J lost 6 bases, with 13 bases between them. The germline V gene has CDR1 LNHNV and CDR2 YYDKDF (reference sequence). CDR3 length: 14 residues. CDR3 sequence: CATSRGGQSDTQYF. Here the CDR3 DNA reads TGTGCCACCAGCAGGGGGGGGCAGAGTGATACGCAGTATTTT.

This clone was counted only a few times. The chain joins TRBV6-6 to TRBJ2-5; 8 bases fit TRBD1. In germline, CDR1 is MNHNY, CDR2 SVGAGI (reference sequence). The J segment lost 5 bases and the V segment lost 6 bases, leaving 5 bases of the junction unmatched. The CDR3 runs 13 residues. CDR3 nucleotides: TGTGCCAGCAGAACAGGGGGAGCGGAGACCCAGTACTTC. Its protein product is CASRTGGAETQYF.

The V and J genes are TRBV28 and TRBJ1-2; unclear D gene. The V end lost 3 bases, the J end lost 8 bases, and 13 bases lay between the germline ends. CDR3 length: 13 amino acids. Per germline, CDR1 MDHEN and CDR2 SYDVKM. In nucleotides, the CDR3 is TGTGCCAGCAGTTTGGGAGCACCTGGGGGCTACACCTTC. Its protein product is CASSLGAPGGYTF.

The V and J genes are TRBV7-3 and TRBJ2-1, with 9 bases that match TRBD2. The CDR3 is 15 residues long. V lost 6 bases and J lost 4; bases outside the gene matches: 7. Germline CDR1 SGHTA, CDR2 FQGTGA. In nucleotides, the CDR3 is TGTGCCAGCAGGCCGCGAGCGGGAGGTTACAATGAGCAGTTCTTC. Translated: CASRPRAGGYNEQFF.

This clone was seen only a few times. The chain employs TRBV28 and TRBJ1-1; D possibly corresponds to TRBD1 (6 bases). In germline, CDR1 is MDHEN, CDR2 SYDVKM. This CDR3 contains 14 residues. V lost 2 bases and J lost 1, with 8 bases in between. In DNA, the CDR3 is TGTGCCAGCAGTTTAATGGGGGCGAACACTGAAGCTTTCTTT. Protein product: CASSLMGANTEAFF.

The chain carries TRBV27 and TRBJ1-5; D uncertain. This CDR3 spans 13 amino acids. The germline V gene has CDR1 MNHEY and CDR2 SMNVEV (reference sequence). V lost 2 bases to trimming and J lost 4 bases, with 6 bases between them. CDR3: CASSLVGNQPQHF. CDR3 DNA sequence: TGTGCCAGCAGTTTAGTGGGGAATCAGCCCCAGCATTTT.

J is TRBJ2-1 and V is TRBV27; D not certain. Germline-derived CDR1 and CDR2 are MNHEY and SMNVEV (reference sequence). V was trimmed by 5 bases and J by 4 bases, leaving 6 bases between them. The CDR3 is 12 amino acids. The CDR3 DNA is TGTGCCAGCAGTCGGCAGTACAATGAGCAGTTCTTC. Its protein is CASSRQYNEQFF.

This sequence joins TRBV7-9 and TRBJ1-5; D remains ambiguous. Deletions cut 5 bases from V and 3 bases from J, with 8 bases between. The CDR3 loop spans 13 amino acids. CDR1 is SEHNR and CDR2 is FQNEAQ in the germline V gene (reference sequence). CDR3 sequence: CASSLEVNQPQHF. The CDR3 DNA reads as TGTGCCAGCAGCCTAGAAGTCAATCAGCCCCAGCATTTT.